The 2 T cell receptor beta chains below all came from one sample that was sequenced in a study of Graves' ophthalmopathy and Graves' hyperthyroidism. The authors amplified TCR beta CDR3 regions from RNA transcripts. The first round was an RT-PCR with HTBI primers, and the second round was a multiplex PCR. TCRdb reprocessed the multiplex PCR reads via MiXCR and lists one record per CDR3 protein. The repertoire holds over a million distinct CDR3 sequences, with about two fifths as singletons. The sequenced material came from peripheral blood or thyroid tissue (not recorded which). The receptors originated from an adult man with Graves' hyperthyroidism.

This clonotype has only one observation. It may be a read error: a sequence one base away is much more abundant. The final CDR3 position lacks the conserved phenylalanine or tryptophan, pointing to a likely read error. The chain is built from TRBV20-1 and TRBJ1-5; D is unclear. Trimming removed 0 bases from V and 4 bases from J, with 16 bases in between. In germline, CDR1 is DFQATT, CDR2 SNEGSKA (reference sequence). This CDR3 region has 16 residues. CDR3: CSARDRADKWNQPQHC. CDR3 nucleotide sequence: TGCAGTGCTAGAGATCGGGCGGATAAGTGGAATCAGCCCCAGCATTGT.

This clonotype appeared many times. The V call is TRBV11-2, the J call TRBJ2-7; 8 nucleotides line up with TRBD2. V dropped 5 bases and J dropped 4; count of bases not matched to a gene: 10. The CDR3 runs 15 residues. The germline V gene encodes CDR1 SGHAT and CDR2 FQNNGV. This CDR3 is CASSPPGLAGYEQYF. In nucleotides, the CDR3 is TGTGCCAGCAGCCCCCCGGGCCTAGCGGGTTACGAGCAGTACTTC.